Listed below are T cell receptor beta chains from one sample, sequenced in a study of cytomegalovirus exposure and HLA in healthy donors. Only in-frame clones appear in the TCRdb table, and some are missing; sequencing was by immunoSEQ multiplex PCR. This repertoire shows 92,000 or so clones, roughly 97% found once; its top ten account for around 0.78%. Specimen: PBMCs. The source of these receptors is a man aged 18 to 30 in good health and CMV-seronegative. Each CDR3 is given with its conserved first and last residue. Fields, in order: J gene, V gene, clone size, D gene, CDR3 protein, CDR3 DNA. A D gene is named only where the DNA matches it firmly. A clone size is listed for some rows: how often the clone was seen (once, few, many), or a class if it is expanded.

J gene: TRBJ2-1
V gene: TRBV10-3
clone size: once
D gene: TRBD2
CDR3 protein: CAISGLAGTNEQFF
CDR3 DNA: TGTGCCATCAGTGGGCTAGCGGGGACGAATGAGCAGTTCTTC

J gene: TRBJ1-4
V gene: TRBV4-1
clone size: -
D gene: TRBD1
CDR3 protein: CASSLNDRATNEKLFF
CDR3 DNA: TGCGCCAGCAGTCTGAACGACAGGGCCACTAATGAAAAACTGTTTTTT

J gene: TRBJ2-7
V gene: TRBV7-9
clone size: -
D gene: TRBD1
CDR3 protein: CASSLVAGTGHEQYF
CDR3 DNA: TGTGCCAGCAGCTTAGTAGCCGGGACAGGGCACGAGCAGTACTTC

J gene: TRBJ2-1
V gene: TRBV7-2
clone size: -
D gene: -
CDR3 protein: CASSLVGESPFLF
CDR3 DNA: TGTGCCAGCAGCTTAGTTGGTGAGTCCCCCTTCCTCTTC

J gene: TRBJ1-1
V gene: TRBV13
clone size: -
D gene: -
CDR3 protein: CASSLGAVNTEAFF
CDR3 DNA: TGTGCCAGCAGCTTAGGGGCGGTGAACACTGAAGCTTTCTTT

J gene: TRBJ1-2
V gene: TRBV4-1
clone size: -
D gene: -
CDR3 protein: CASSQAGNYGYTF
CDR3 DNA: TGCGCCAGCAGCCAAGCGGGTAACTATGGCTACACCTTC

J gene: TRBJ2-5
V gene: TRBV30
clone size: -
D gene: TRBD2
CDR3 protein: CAWRRSGAQETQYF
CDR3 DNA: TGTGCCTGGAGAAGGAGCGGGGCTCAAGAGACCCAGTACTTC

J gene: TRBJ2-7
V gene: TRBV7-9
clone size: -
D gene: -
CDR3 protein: CATMDGLDYEQYF
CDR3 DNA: TGTGCCACCATGGACGGACTTGACTACGAGCAGTACTTC

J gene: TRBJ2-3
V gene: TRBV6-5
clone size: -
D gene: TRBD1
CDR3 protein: CASQTSRGRADTQYF
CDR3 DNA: TGTGCCAGCCAAACCAGCAGGGGGCGAGCAGATACGCAGTATTTT

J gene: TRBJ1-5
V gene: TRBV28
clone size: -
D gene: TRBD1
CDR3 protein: CASSLVGAGGRRSQHF
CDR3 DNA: TGTGCCAGCAGTTTAGTTGGGGCAGGGGGCCGACGGTCCCAGCATTTT

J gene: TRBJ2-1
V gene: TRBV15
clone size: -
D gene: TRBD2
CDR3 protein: CATSGERGRSLAGNEQFF
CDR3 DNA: TGTGCCACCAGCGGGGAGAGGGGTCGGTCACTAGCGGGCAATGAGCAGTTCTTC